This TCR beta chain was recorded in a study of blood T cell repertoires in COVID-19. Overall study context: COVID-19 samples collected from the United States, Italy and Spain covered acute and convalescent phases.

Measured with immunoSEQ multiplex PCR; TCRdb has only the in-frame clones, and not every one. The sample holds just over 150,000 clones; approximately 95% are singletons and the top ten take roughly 4.4%. The germline gives CDR1 LNHDA, CDR2 SQIVND (reference sequence). The CDR3 spans 16 residues. J gave up 2 bases and V 5 bases, and 11 bases lay outside the gene matches. The clonotype was recovered from a woman between 45 and 60 years old with acute or convalescent COVID-19. V and J are TRBV19 and TRBJ2-5; 7 nucleotides match TRBD2. The sequencing sample was made of peripheral blood. CDR3 amino acids: CASSPWASGGQETQYF. CDR3 nucleotide sequence: TGTGCCAGTAGTCCCTGGGCTAGCGGAGGGCAAGAGACCCAGTACTTC. Filled out from reference TRBV19 and TRBJ2-5, the complete variable domain reads DGGITQSPKYLFRKEGQNVTLSCEQNLNHDAMYWYRQDPGQGLRLIYYSQIVNDFQKGDIAEGYSVSREKKESFPLTVTSAQKNPTAFYLCASSPWASGGQETQYFGPGTRLLVL.